This T cell receptor beta chain comes out of a study of T-cell reconstitution after alpha-beta-depleted transplantation in children. This CDR3 is 15 amino acids long. Germline CDR1 DFQATT, CDR2 SNEGSKA (reference sequence). V lost 3 bases to trimming and J lost 7 bases; unmatched junction nucleotides: 8. Preparation of the TCRbeta library involved a method that used unique molecular identifiers. TCRdb passed the PCR reads through MiXCR, listing each CDR3 protein once. Counted here are roughly 610,000 distinct CDR3 sequences, more than 9% occurring once; the ten biggest clones make up 3.5% to 5%. This clonotype has more than one count but fewer than ten.

The chain has TRBV20-1 and TRBJ2-2; 10 bases map to TRBD2. This material consisted of PBMCs from the stem cell graft donor, taken from the stem cell graft. This sequence was found in a human donor who donated a stem cell graft to a child with acute myeloid leukemia. CDR3 residues: CSASRAGGRFGELFF. Here the CDR3 DNA reads TGCAGTGCTAGCCGAGCGGGAGGGCGGTTCGGGGAGCTGTTTTTT.